The 16 T cell receptor beta chains below all came from one sample that was sequenced in a study of cytomegalovirus exposure and HLA in healthy donors. Primers for the PCR totalled 60 Vbeta and 13 Jbeta. TCRdb keeps only in-frame clones here, not all; method: immunoSEQ multiplex PCR. In the table there are around 270,000 clones, about four fifths of which are singletons. Sequenced: PBMCs. Receptor source: a girl aged 2 to 9 in good health and CMV-seronegative.

The rearrangement joins TRBV5-5 to TRBJ1-3; maybe TRBD1 (5 bases). Trimming shortened V by 5 bases and J by 3 bases, and 12 bases separated the two germline ends. This CDR3 has 14 amino acids. Per germline, CDR1 SGHKS and CDR2 YYEKEE (reference sequence). The CDR3 nucleotides read TGTGCCAGCAGAGTGATCGGGGGTGGAAACACCATATATTTT. Its protein is CASRVIGGGNTIYF.

The gene calls are TRBV6-1 and TRBJ2-7; 7 bases fit TRBD1. V shed 6 bases and J 7 bases; nucleotides not matched to a gene: 12. CDR1 and CDR2 (germline): MNHNS, SASEGT. The CDR3 sequence is 14 residues long. CDR3: CASRKKGQVGEQYF. DNA of the CDR3: TGTGCCAGCAGGAAAAAAGGACAGGTCGGAGAGCAGTACTTC.

The chain employs TRBV25-1 and TRBJ2-7; 10 bases fit TRBD1. This CDR3 contains 16 residues. CDR1 and CDR2 (germline): MGHDK, SYGVNS. J lost 2 bases, V lost 4 bases, and 8 bases had no gene match. The CDR3 reads CASSGRQGARAYEQYF. In DNA, the CDR3 is TGTGCCAGCAGTGGGAGACAGGGGGCGCGGGCCTACGAGCAGTACTTC.

V and J are TRBV7-3 and TRBJ2-7; 9 bases agree with TRBD2. This CDR3 region has 14 residues. V shed 1 base, J shed 7 bases, and the junction held 5 bases outside the gene matches. Germline CDR1 is SGHTA and CDR2 is FQGTGA. Written as DNA, the CDR3 is TGTGCCAGCAGCTTAAGCGGGAGGGCCTCTGAGCAGTACTTC. Amino acid sequence: CASSLSGRASEQYF.

V gene TRBV14 combines with J gene TRBJ2-3; 7 bases fit TRBD1. This CDR3 is built from 17 residues. The junction had 9 bases not matched to a gene; V was cut back by 3 bases and J by 0 bases. Germline lookup yields CDR1 SGHDN and CDR2 FVKESK. The CDR3 spells CASSHRIQGISTDTQYF. CDR3 DNA: TGTGCCAGCAGCCACCGGATACAGGGGATCAGCACAGATACGCAGTATTTT.

The rearrangement links TRBV7-8 to TRBJ2-3; the match to TRBD1 covers 7 bases. Trimming took 5 bases from V and 5 from J; bases not matched to a gene: 7. Germline-derived CDR1 and CDR2 are SGHVS and FQNEAQ. CDR3 length equals 14 residues. CDR3 DNA sequence: TGTGCCAGCAGCGGGGACAGAATGGGAGATACGCAGTATTTT. This encodes CASSGDRMGDTQYF.

This chain connects TRBV5-4 to TRBJ1-2; D unresolved. V shed 1 base and J shed 0 bases, with 7 bases lying between them. The CDR3 has 14 amino acids. Germline CDR1 and CDR2: SGHNT and YYREEE (reference sequence). CDR3 DNA sequence: TGTGCCAGCAGCTTGACTAAGGCTAACTATGGCTACACCTTC. Its protein is CASSLTKANYGYTF.

The V and J genes are TRBV4-2 and TRBJ1-5, with TRBD1 matching over 9 bases. Germline assignment: CDR1 LGHNA and CDR2 YNFKEQ. With 4 bases clipped from V and 11 bases from J, the junction kept 15 bases outside the gene matches. This CDR3 has 16 amino acids. The CDR3 DNA reads as TGTGCCAGCAGCCTACAAGGGACAGGGCAGGATAGGGCCCAGCATTTT. Translating gives CASSLQGTGQDRAQHF.

This chain connects TRBV27 to TRBJ2-1; a weak D match, TRBD2 (6 bases). CDR3 size: 17 residues. Trimming cost V 5 bases and J 5 bases, with 22 bases left between them. CDR1 is MNHEY, CDR2 SMNVEV, per germline (reference sequence). CDR3 in amino acids: CASSVTLQGLRDNEQFF. DNA for the CDR3: TGTGCCAGCAGTGTTACGCTTCAGGGACTTCGGGACAATGAGCAGTTCTTC.

The chain employs TRBV7-2 and TRBJ1-5; D unclear. V lost 0 bases, J lost 9 bases, and 9 bases lay in between. The CDR3 runs 13 residues. In germline, CDR1 is SGHTA, CDR2 FQGNSA. The CDR3 protein is CASSLARQWPQHF. DNA for the CDR3: TGTGCCAGCAGCTTAGCTCGTCAGTGGCCCCAGCATTTT.

In its sample, this clone was seen once. The gene calls are TRBV6-4 and TRBJ1-2; D remains ambiguous. V lost 3 bases, J lost 8 bases, and 16 bases lay in between. The CDR3 contains 14 residues. Per the germline V gene, CDR1 is MRHNA and CDR2 is SNTAGT. As DNA, the CDR3 is TGTGCCAGCAGTGAGAGGTTGACTACGAGGGGCTACACCTTC. It codes for CASSERLTTRGYTF.

V and J are TRBV7-3 and TRBJ1-1; D gene ambiguous. The germline CDR1 and CDR2 sequences are SGHTA and FQGTGA. The CDR3 totals 13 residues. Trimming took off 2 bases at V and 1 base at J, with 5 bases between the two ends. This CDR3 reads CASSLGQNTEAFF. DNA for the CDR3: TGTGCCAGCAGCTTAGGGCAGAACACTGAAGCTTTCTTT.

The table lists this clone with a count of one. V is TRBV27 and J is TRBJ2-1; D gene uncertain. Germline V gene data show CDR1 as MNHEY and CDR2 as SMNVEV (reference sequence). V was clipped by 0 bases and J by 6 bases, with 6 bases between them. The CDR3 sequence is 13 residues long. In DNA, the CDR3 is TGTGCCAGCAGTTTATCACCTACCAATGAGCAGTTCTTC. This sequence encodes CASSLSPTNEQFF.

The chain links TRBV7-2 to TRBJ2-2, with a possible D match to TRBD1 (6 bases). CDR1 is SGHTA, CDR2 FQGNSA, per germline. The CDR3 length is 15 residues. Trimming left V 2 bases short and J 5 bases short, with 12 bases between. The CDR3 DNA sequence: TGTGCCAGCAGCTTATGGGGGCCTAATACCGGGGAGCTGTTTTTT. As protein: CASSLWGPNTGELFF. The complete variable domain, with remaining parts taken from reference TRBV7-2 and TRBJ2-2, reads GAGVSQSPSNKVTEKGKDVELRCDPISGHTALYWYRQSLGQGLEFLIYFQGNSAPDKSGLPSDRFSAERTGGSVSTLTIQRTQQEDSAVYLCASSLWGPNTGELFFGEGSRLTVL.

The rearrangement uses TRBV19 and TRBJ1-4; tentative D call: TRBD1 (5 bases). The CDR3 runs to 16 residues. V lost 1 base and J 5 bases, leaving 14 bases between the germline ends. Per germline, CDR1 LNHDA and CDR2 SQIVND (reference sequence). CDR3 residues: CASSIALQGGNEKLFF. In DNA, the CDR3 is TGTGCCAGTAGTATAGCCCTCCAGGGCGGCAATGAAAAACTGTTTTTT.

This rearrangement joins TRBV2 to TRBJ2-7; unclear D gene. Germline CDR1 is SNHLY and CDR2 is FYNNEI. The CDR3 has 13 residues. Trimming removed 7 bases at V and 6 bases at J, with 16 bases between. The CDR3 DNA sequence: TGTGCCAGCAACGGTCGGGTCTCTCTCGAGCAGTACTTC. This encodes CASNGRVSLEQYF.